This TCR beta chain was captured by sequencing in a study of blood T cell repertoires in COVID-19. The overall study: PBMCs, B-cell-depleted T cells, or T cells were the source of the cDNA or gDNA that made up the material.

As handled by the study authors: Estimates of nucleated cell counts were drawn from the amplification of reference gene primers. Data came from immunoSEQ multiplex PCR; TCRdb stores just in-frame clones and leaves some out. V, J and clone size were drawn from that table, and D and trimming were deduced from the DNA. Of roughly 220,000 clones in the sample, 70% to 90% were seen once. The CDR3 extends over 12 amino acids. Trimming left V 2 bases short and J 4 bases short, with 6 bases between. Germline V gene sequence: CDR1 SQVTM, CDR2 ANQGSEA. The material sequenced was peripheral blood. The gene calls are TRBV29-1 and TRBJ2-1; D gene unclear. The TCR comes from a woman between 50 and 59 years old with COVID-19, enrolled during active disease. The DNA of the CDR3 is TGCAGCGTTGAACAGGCTTACAATGAGCAGTTCTTC. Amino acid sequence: CSVEQAYNEQFF.